This T cell receptor beta chain is drawn from a study of cytomegalovirus exposure and HLA in healthy donors. General study findings and limits: By HLA locus, TCR association rates varied in a later analysis, with DRB1 showing the most and HLA-C the fewest.

The CDR3 sequence is 15 residues long. Trimming shortened V by 3 bases and J by 2 bases, and 13 bases separated the two germline ends. The PCR made use of 60 Vbeta and 13 Jbeta primers. Here immunoSEQ multiplex PCR was the method, and the copy in TCRdb shows in-frame clones only, minus some. The sample holds more than 95,000 clones; 80% are singletons and the top ten take approximately 9%. Remarks on this clone: Its matching antigen is unknown.

The chain joins TRBV23-1 to TRBJ1-2; unclear D gene. TRBV23-1 is classed as an ORF, of uncertain function. This sequence originates from a man aged 25-45 years in good health and CMV-seropositive. Sequencing used PBMCs. The CDR3 DNA reads as TGCGCCAGCAGTCAGGGCAGATGTAAAAACTATGGCTACACCTTC. Its translation: CASSQGRCKNYGYTF.